The entry below gives a single T cell receptor beta chain sequence along with its context. Its matching antigen is unknown. These data come from a study of monozygotic twins with inflammatory bowel disease. Notes on the study in general: Support for any single strong IBD-associated signal or clonotype was not found. Immunosuppressive treatments were not uniform, and this may have added variability to patient repertoires.

The CDR3 has 14 residues. CDR1 and CDR2 (germline): DFQATT, SNEGSKA (reference sequence). UMIs with a 6-nucleotide sample barcode were added by template switching. TCRdb reworked the 5' RACE reads into one entry per CDR3 protein, no DNA. The sample data list under 150,000 distinct CDR3 sequences. Material: blood. J is TRBJ2-7 and V is TRBV20-1; TCRdb's D call of TRBD1 is untestable without DNA. The clonotype was recovered from a human donor with ulcerative colitis or Crohn's disease, or a healthy co-twin of an affected twin (not recorded which). The CDR3 loop is CSGQPGTGSYEQYF.